Each of the 26 T cell receptor beta chains below was sequenced from the same sample in a study. MiXCR was run by TCRdb on the RT-PCR reads, yielding one entry per CDR3 protein. The sample has about 680,000 distinct CDR3 sequences; over 12% are singletons. The sample comprised memory CD4+ T cells from blood. The source is a female donor in good health, serving as a healthy control.

This clonotype showed up just a few times. This chain joins TRBV15 and TRBJ2-1; the D gene is possibly TRBD2 (6 bases). Germline V lookup: CDR1 LNHNV, CDR2 YYDKDF (reference sequence). The CDR3 is made up of 15 amino acids. V lost 4 bases and J 0 bases, leaving 10 bases between the germline ends. CDR3 bases: TGTGCCACCAGCACGGTGGGAGGCTCCTACAATGAGCAGTTCTTC. It yields the protein CATSTVGGSYNEQFF.

This clonotype has only a few counts. The chain couples TRBV6-1 to TRBJ1-2, with D hard to call. The CDR3 totals 13 residues. Trimming pared 2 bases from V and 2 bases from J, leaving 6 bases between. Germline CDR1 MNHNS, CDR2 SASEGT. CDR3 coding DNA: TGTGCCAGCAGTGAACCGGAGAACTATGGCTACACCTTC. Translating gives CASSEPENYGYTF.

This clonotype was recorded a few times. A junction end diverges from the germline sequence, so it may reflect a read error. The chain recombines TRBV7-7 with TRBJ2-7; either TRBD1 or TRBD2 may fit D (5 bases each). Germline CDR1 is SSHAT and CDR2 is FNYEAQ (reference sequence). The CDR3 contains 15 residues. CDR3 loop: CASSQDLGLAYEQYF. The CDR3 region has the DNA TGTGCTAGCAGCCAAGACCTGGGGCTAGCTTACGAGCAGTACTTC.

The table lists this clonotype with a few counts. CDR3 protein: CASSSLAGAGETQYF. CDR3 sequence (DNA): TGTGCCAGCAGCTCCCTAGCGGGAGCAGGAGAGACCCAGTACTTC. The rearrangement links TRBV5-6 to TRBJ2-5; 10 positions agree with TRBD2. The trim removed 3 bases at V and 4 bases at J, leaving 6 bases unmatched. Germline CDR1 reads SGHDT; CDR2 reads YYEEEE. The CDR3 is 15 amino acids.

This clonotype appeared a few times. The V and J genes are TRBV12-3 or TRBV12-4 and TRBJ1-1; perhaps TRBD1 as D (5 bases). The CDR3 has 16 residues. Trimming took off 1 base at V and 0 bases at J, with 12 bases between the two ends. In DNA form, the CDR3 reads TGTGCCAGCAGTTTAGGGGGGTGGCGGATGAACACTGAAGCTTTCTTT. Its translation: CASSLGGWRMNTEAFF.

At least ten counts were recorded for this clonotype. This chain connects TRBV4-1 to TRBJ2-7; D ambiguous. Germline assignment: CDR1 MGHRA and CDR2 YSYEKL. CDR3 length: 17 amino acids. V was clipped by 0 bases and J by 0 bases, with 15 bases between them. CDR3 residues: CASSQEWSRMNSYEQYF. CDR3 nucleotide sequence: TGCGCCAGCAGCCAAGAGTGGTCGAGAATGAACTCCTACGAGCAGTACTTC.

This clonotype has only a few counts. The rearrangement uses TRBV5-1 and TRBJ1-3, with D possibly TRBD1 on 5 matching bases. Trimming took off 1 base at V and 4 bases at J, with 12 bases between the two ends. CDR1 is SGHRS, CDR2 YFSETQ, per germline. CDR3 size: 15 residues. CDR3 DNA: TGCGCCAGCAGCTTGTATGGCGGGGACGGAAACACCATATATTTT. It yields the protein CASSLYGGDGNTIYF.

This clonotype has only a few counts. J is TRBJ2-1 and V is TRBV20-1, with a possible D match to TRBD2 (6 bases). The germline V and J ends were trimmed by 0 bases and 1 base, with 25 bases remaining between them. Germline CDR1 and CDR2: DFQATT and SNEGSKA (reference sequence). This CDR3 spans 20 amino acids. CDR3 coding DNA: TGCAGTGCTAGAGATTGGGGGGACGTTCAGTACGCAGGGTCCTACAATGAGCAGTTCTTC. The encoded protein is CSARDWGDVQYAGSYNEQFF.

This clonotype was seen many times. The J gene is TRBJ1-2, the V gene TRBV5-1; D is ambiguous. Germline V gene sequence: CDR1 SGHRS, CDR2 YFSETQ. Between the trimmed V and J ends, which lost 0 bases and 10 bases, there was a span of 16 bases. The CDR3 has 14 residues. CDR3 amino acids: CASSLASSKSDYTF. DNA of the CDR3: TGCGCCAGCAGCTTGGCCAGTTCTAAGTCGGACTACACCTTC.

This chain joins TRBV20-1 and TRBJ1-2; D not resolved. Trimming took 3 bases from V and 10 from J, leaving 12 bases between them. The CDR3 sequence is 11 residues long. Germline V gene data show CDR1 as DFQATT and CDR2 as SNEGSKA (reference sequence). CDR3 sequence: CSARRDVDYTF. Here the CDR3 DNA reads TGCAGTGCTAGGCGAGACGTGGACTACACCTTC.

The chain links TRBV20-1 to TRBJ2-3; 8 nucleotides line up with TRBD2. CDR1 is DFQATT and CDR2 is SNEGSKA in the germline V gene (reference sequence). The CDR3 runs to 15 residues. The trim removed 3 bases at V and 3 bases at J, leaving 8 bases unmatched. CDR3 DNA: TGCAGTGCTAGCTCCCTAGCGGGTAGAACAGATACGCAGTATTTT. Amino acid sequence: CSASSLAGRTDTQYF.

The chain joins TRBV20-1 to TRBJ2-7; D not resolved. Germline CDR1 is DFQATT and CDR2 is SNEGSKA (reference sequence). Trimming left V 6 bases short and J 2 bases short, with 8 bases between. The CDR3 extends over 11 amino acids. The CDR3 is CSARTAYEQYF. CDR3 coding DNA: TGCAGTGCAAGGACGGCCTACGAGCAGTACTTC.

In regard to this clonotype: A junction end diverges from the germline sequence, so it may reflect a read error. The chain uses TRBV12-5 and TRBJ1-2; D gene uncertain. CDR1 LGHNT and CDR2 FRNRAP come from the germline V gene. The CDR3 length is 17 residues. The CDR3 is CTSGLVQGGWIGYGYTF. CDR3 sequence (DNA): TGTACTAGTGGTTTGGTACAAGGAGGGTGGATCGGATATGGCTACACCTTC.

The J gene is TRBJ1-2, the V gene TRBV2; 9 bases align to TRBD1. Germline V gene sequence: CDR1 SNHLY, CDR2 FYNNEI. Trimming cost V 7 bases and J 8 bases; bases outside gene matches: 8. This CDR3 has 13 amino acids. CDR3 protein: CASKKQGAGGYTF. Written as DNA, the CDR3 is TGTGCCAGCAAAAAACAGGGGGCTGGCGGCTACACCTTC.

V gene TRBV18 combines with J gene TRBJ2-7; TRBD1 aligns across 9 bases. V lost 6 bases and J lost 6; bases outside the gene matches: 9. This CDR3 has 14 residues. CDR1 and CDR2 from the germline V gene are KGHSH and LQKENI. The CDR3, as DNA: TGTGCCAGCTCCCCCGGGACAGGGATCGGCGAGCAGTACTTC. Its translation: CASSPGTGIGEQYF.

This clonotype was seen ten or more times. The chain carries TRBV9 and TRBJ2-2, with a tentative D call TRBD1 (5 bases). The germline V and J ends were trimmed by 0 bases and 7 bases, with 13 bases remaining between them. Germline V gene data show CDR1 as SGDLS and CDR2 as YYNGEE. The CDR3 has 15 residues. CDR3 protein: CASSVGGRVGGELFF. For the CDR3, the DNA is TGTGCCAGCAGCGTAGGGGGCAGGGTCGGCGGGGAGCTGTTTTTT.

This clonotype showed up many times. Here the CDR3 reads CSVPQREGADTQYF. CDR3 sequence (DNA): TGCAGTGTTCCCCAGCGGGAGGGGGCAGATACGCAGTATTTT. This rearrangement joins TRBV20-1 to TRBJ2-3, with 10 bases that match TRBD2. With V trimmed by 7 bases and J by 4 bases, 8 bases remained unmatched. This CDR3 comprises 14 residues. Germline V lookup: CDR1 DFQATT, CDR2 SNEGSKA (reference sequence).

The sample holds many counts of this clonotype. The chain couples TRBV5-1 to TRBJ2-4, with TRBD2 matching over 8 bases. CDR3 size: 15 residues. The germline CDR1 and CDR2 sequences are SGHRS and YFSETQ. V dropped 0 bases and J dropped 7; count of bases not matched to a gene: 6. The chain's CDR3 is CASSLDPGGPNIQYF. CDR3 DNA: TGCGCCAGCAGCTTGGATCCGGGAGGGCCGAACATTCAGTACTTC.

This clonotype was seen more than once but under ten times. The rearrangement uses TRBV5-1 and TRBJ2-7, with 9 bases identical to TRBD1. CDR3 length equals 16 residues. The V segment lost 3 bases and the J segment 1 base; nucleotides outside the gene matches: 8. Germline V gene lookup returns CDR1 SGHRS and CDR2 YFSETQ. The CDR3: CASSSTGTGHSYEQYF. The CDR3 nucleotides are TGCGCCAGCAGCTCCACCGGGACAGGGCATTCCTACGAGCAGTACTTC.

The rearrangement uses TRBV4-2 and TRBJ1-2; D unresolved. Trimming left V 0 bases short and J 4 bases short, with 12 bases between. The germline CDR1 and CDR2 sequences are LGHNA and YNFKEQ. The CDR3 runs to 15 residues. The CDR3 DNA reads TGTGCCAGCAGCCAAGATGGGCAGGCGGGCTATGGCTACACCTTC. Translated: CASSQDGQAGYGYTF.

There are many counts of this clonotype. This sequence joins TRBV5-1 and TRBJ2-1, with 12 bases matching TRBD2. The CDR3 is made up of 16 amino acids. V gave up 2 bases and J gave up 4 bases; unmatched junction bases: 4. Germline V gene lookup returns CDR1 SGHRS and CDR2 YFSETQ. CDR3 sequence: CASSFRLAGVYNEQFF. The CDR3 DNA reads TGCGCCAGCAGCTTTAGACTAGCGGGAGTGTACAATGAGCAGTTCTTC.

Only a few counts were recorded for this clonotype. V gene TRBV11-2 combines with J gene TRBJ2-3, with D perhaps being TRBD1 or TRBD2 (5 bases each). Germline CDR1 and CDR2: SGHAT and FQNNGV. Trimming removed 2 bases at V and 4 bases at J, with 16 bases between. The CDR3 extends over 16 amino acids. The CDR3 bases are TGTGCCAGCAGCTTAAGAACAGGAGGTAGAGCAGATACGCAGTATTTT. Protein sequence: CASSLRTGGRADTQYF.

The CDR3 nucleotides are TGTGCCAGCAGCTCGGGGATCTCGAACACTGAAGCTTTCTTT. It specifies CASSSGISNTEAFF. V gene TRBV7-3 combines with J gene TRBJ1-1, with D uncertain. The CDR3 runs 14 residues. Trimming pared 4 bases from V and 1 base from J, leaving 10 bases between. Germline lookup yields CDR1 SGHTA and CDR2 FQGTGA.

This clonotype was counted many times. The chain recombines TRBV20-1 with TRBJ2-7; 10 positions agree with TRBD2. Germline V gene data show CDR1 as DFQATT and CDR2 as SNEGSKA (reference sequence). Losses at the gene ends were 3 bases for V and 7 bases for J; bases not matched to a gene: 9. The length of the CDR3 is 14 residues. Written as DNA, the CDR3 is TGCAGTGCTAGGTTGCTAGCGGGAGCTATGGAGCAGTACTTC. Encoded protein: CSARLLAGAMEQYF.

This sequence joins TRBV28 and TRBJ2-7, with D possibly called TRBD1 or TRBD2 (6 bases each). CDR1 is MDHEN, CDR2 SYDVKM, per germline. This CDR3 comprises 15 residues. Trimming shortened V by 8 bases and J by 0 bases, and 17 bases separated the two germline ends. The CDR3 sequence: CASGGLASRSYEQYF. DNA of the CDR3: TGTGCCAGCGGGGGGCTAGCTTCTCGCTCCTACGAGCAGTACTTC.

This chain links TRBV19 with TRBJ1-3; maybe TRBD1 (5 bases). V shed 3 bases and J shed 3 bases, with 9 bases lying between them. The CDR3 has 14 residues. Germline V gives CDR1 LNHDA, CDR2 SQIVND (reference sequence). CDR3 nucleotide sequence: TGTGCCAGTAGTATCGCGGGGCATGGAAACACCATATATTTT. It translates to CASSIAGHGNTIYF.